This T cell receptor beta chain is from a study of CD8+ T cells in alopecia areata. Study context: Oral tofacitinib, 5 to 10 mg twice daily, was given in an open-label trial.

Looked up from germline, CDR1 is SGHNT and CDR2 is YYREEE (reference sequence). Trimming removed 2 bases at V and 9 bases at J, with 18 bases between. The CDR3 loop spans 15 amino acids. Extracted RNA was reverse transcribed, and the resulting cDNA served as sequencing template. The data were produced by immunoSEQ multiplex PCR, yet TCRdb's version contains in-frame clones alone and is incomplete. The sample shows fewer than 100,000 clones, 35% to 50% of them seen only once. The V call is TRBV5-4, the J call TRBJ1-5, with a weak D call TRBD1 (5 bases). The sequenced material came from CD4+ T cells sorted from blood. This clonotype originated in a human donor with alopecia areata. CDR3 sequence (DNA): TGTGCCAGCAGCTTAGGAGGGGCCGCCGAGGGGCCCCAGCATTTT. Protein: CASSLGGAAEGPQHF.